These 17 T cell receptor beta chains share one sample of origin, sequenced in a study of cytomegalovirus exposure and HLA in healthy donors. PCR primers comprised 60 Vbeta and 13 Jbeta primers. Clones were sequenced by immunoSEQ multiplex PCR, and TCRdb holds only the in-frame ones, with some missing. The sample holds some 120,000 clones, roughly 80% seen once. The specimen sequenced was PBMCs. These receptors came from a man between 18 and 29 years old in good health and CMV-seronegative.

This clone was recorded a few times. V is TRBV29-1 and J is TRBJ1-1; D is undetermined. The CDR3 runs to 14 residues. Germline-derived CDR1 and CDR2 are SQVTM and ANQGSEA. V lost 0 bases and J lost 2, with 10 bases in between. CDR3 in DNA: TGCAGCGTTGAAGACGGGGTCCTTAACACTGAAGCTTTCTTT. This sequence encodes CSVEDGVLNTEAFF.

This chain joins TRBV5-1 and TRBJ2-5; 7 bases match TRBD1. The better agreement between TRBJ2-7 and the DNA end casts doubt on the J call. In germline, CDR1 is SGHRS, CDR2 YFSETQ. The length of the CDR3 is 15 residues. The CDR3 here is CASRQRQGFRDEQYF. The CDR3 DNA reads as TGCGCCAGCAGACAACGACAGGGCTTTCGGGACGAGCAGTACTTC.

The chain has TRBV5-6 and TRBJ1-6, with TRBD1 identical over 11 bases. V lost 4 bases to trimming and J lost 3 bases; unmatched junction nucleotides: 9. CDR1 and CDR2 from the germline V gene are SGHDT and YYEEEE. This CDR3 is built from 18 residues. The CDR3 DNA is TGTGCCAGCAGCCCTCCCGGGACAGGGGGAAACTATAATTCACCCCTCCACTTT. Protein sequence: CASSPPGTGGNYNSPLHF.

This clone came up a few times. The chain employs TRBV9 and TRBJ1-2; D may be TRBD1 (6 bases). The CDR3 length is 13 residues. The germline V gene encodes CDR1 SGDLS and CDR2 YYNGEE. Between the trimmed V and J ends, which lost 0 bases and 8 bases, there was a span of 11 bases. The CDR3 nucleotides read TGTGCCAGCAGCGTAGATATGACAGGAGGCTACACCTTC. Its translation is CASSVDMTGGYTF. The variable domain in full, completed from reference TRBV9 and TRBJ1-2, reads DSGVTQTPKHLITATGQRVTLRCSPRSGDLSVYWYQQSLDQGLQFLIQYYNGEERAKGNILERFSAQQFPDLHSELNLSSLELGDSALYFCASSVDMTGGYTFGSGTRLTVV.

The chain carries TRBV6-1 and TRBJ2-3; D may be TRBD1 (6 bases). Trimming removed 0 bases at V and 4 bases at J, with 8 bases between. Germline lookup yields CDR1 MNHNS and CDR2 SASEGT. This CDR3 has 14 residues. CDR3 in amino acids: CASSEAGASDTQYF. CDR3 in DNA: TGTGCCAGCAGTGAAGCGGGGGCTTCAGATACGCAGTATTTT.

V and J are TRBV19 and TRBJ1-6; 7 bases agree with TRBD1. The J segment lost 7 bases and the V segment lost 5 bases, leaving 8 bases of the junction unmatched. The germline V gene has CDR1 LNHDA and CDR2 SQIVND (reference sequence). The CDR3 is made up of 15 amino acids. The CDR3 reads CASSVGGVRNSPLHF. The CDR3 bases are TGTGCCAGTAGTGTAGGGGGCGTAAGGAATTCACCCCTCCACTTT.

J is TRBJ1-2 and V is TRBV12-5; possible D gene TRBD1, 6 bases. The CDR3 covers 14 residues. Trimming stripped 7 bases from V and 4 bases from J, with 16 bases between. Germline V gene lookup returns CDR1 LGHNT and CDR2 FRNRAP. CDR3 sequence (DNA): TGTGCTAGTGCGACGGGGGGCGATATCTATGGCTACACCTTC. Its protein is CASATGGDIYGYTF.

The chain couples TRBV5-6 to TRBJ2-3; no firm D call. V lost 0 bases to trimming and J lost 1 base, with 9 bases between them. From germline, CDR1 is SGHDT and CDR2 YYEEEE. This CDR3 spans 15 amino acids. The CDR3 region is CASSLDGDRTDTQYF. In DNA, the CDR3 is TGTGCCAGCAGCTTGGATGGAGACCGCACAGATACGCAGTATTTT. Full variable domain (remainder filled in from reference TRBV5-6 and TRBJ2-3): DAGVTQSPTHLIKTRGQQVTLRCSPKSGHDTVSWYQQALGQGPQFIFQYYEEEERQRGNFPDRFSGHQFPNYSSELNVNALLLGDSALYLCASSLDGDRTDTQYFGPGTRLTVL.

The chain carries TRBV10-1 and TRBJ2-5; 8 nucleotides align to TRBD2. V shed 6 bases, J shed 1 base, and the junction held 7 bases outside the gene matches. The germline V gene encodes CDR1 WNHNN and CDR2 SYGVQD (reference sequence). The CDR3 consists of 15 residues. CDR3 nucleotides: TGCGCCAGCAGAATAATTAGCGGGGCCCAAGAGACCCAGTACTTC. Translating it yields CASRIISGAQETQYF.

This chain links TRBV27 with TRBJ2-1, with TRBD1 as a possible D gene (6 bases). Per germline, CDR1 MNHEY and CDR2 SMNVEV (reference sequence). V was trimmed by 4 bases and J by 8 bases, leaving 21 bases between them. There are 16 residues in the CDR3. The CDR3 coding sequence is TGTGCCAGCAGTTCACAGGGATCCCCTCGGTCCCATGAGCAGTTCTTC. Encoded protein: CASSSQGSPRSHEQFF.

This chain links TRBV2 with TRBJ1-2, with a tentative D call TRBD1 (6 bases). Germline CDR1 and CDR2: SNHLY and FYNNEI. V lost 3 bases and J lost 8, with 10 bases in between. There are 12 residues in the CDR3. The CDR3 region has the DNA TGTGCCAGCAGTGACGTAGACAGGGGCTACACCTTC. Amino acids: CASSDVDRGYTF.

The chain joins TRBV5-4 to TRBJ1-2; D remains unclear. The CDR3 sequence is 12 residues long. Germline values: CDR1 SGHNT, CDR2 YYREEE (reference sequence). Trimming took off 4 bases at V and 4 bases at J, with 8 bases between the two ends. CDR3 in amino acids: CASSQDSYGYTF. In DNA, the CDR3 is TGTGCCAGCAGCCAAGACTCCTATGGCTACACCTTC.

The V gene is TRBV1, the J gene TRBJ2-5; the table names TRBD1, a call not compared with the DNA. TRBV1 is assigned pseudogene status. There are 15 residues in the CDR3. CDR3 DNA: TGCACCAGCAGCCAAGAATGGCCGCCTGAAGAGACCCAGTACTTC. This sequence encodes CTSSQEWPPEETQYF.

V usage is TRBV20-1 and J usage is TRBJ2-1, with D hard to call. The CDR3 totals 11 residues. Germline values: CDR1 DFQATT, CDR2 SNEGSKA (reference sequence). The V end lost 6 bases, the J end lost 0 bases, and 3 bases lay between the germline ends. CDR3 sequence reads: CSASSYNEQFF. The CDR3 region has the DNA TGCAGTGCCAGCTCCTACAATGAGCAGTTCTTC.

The rearrangement links TRBV4-1 to TRBJ1-2, with 8 positions matching TRBD1. Trimming took 0 bases from V and 4 from J; bases not matched to a gene: 13. CDR3 length equals 18 residues. Germline values: CDR1 MGHRA, CDR2 YSYEKL. In nucleotides, the CDR3 is TGCGCCAGCAGCCAAGAAGATCAGGGGGCGGGCGGGGGCTATGGCTACACCTTC. It is translated as CASSQEDQGAGGGYGYTF.

The rearrangement links TRBV4-3 to TRBJ1-5; D is unclear. V lost 0 bases to trimming and J lost 7 bases, with 13 bases between them. Germline CDR1 LGHNA, CDR2 YSLEER. The CDR3 runs to 15 residues. As DNA, the CDR3 is TGCGCCAGCAGCCAAGACAGGTTTTCGATGCAGCCCCAGCATTTT. This encodes CASSQDRFSMQPQHF.

The chain couples TRBV7-2 to TRBJ1-5; 10 nucleotides line up with TRBD1. Germline V CDR1 and CDR2: SGHTA, FQGNSA. This CDR3 has 16 residues. Trimming removed 1 base from V and 6 bases from J; junction bases left unmatched: 6. The CDR3 sequence: CASSLGGQGKSQPQHF. The DNA of the CDR3 is TGTGCCAGCAGCTTAGGGGGACAGGGGAAGAGTCAGCCCCAGCATTTT.